Detailed here is one T cell receptor (beta chain). It has no known antigen specificity. An end of the junction does not agree with germline; a read error may underlie this. The data were taken from a study of blood T cells in healthy people across ages (dated by TCRdb to the mid-2010s). Study-level background: In model experiments, template switching captured about one uniquely barcoded TCR beta cDNA molecule for every two T cells. To track age-related changes in TCR beta repertoire diversity, the study relied on deep sequencing normalized with unique cDNA molecular identifiers. For two donors (one aged 18 to 30 and one aged 80 or older), the study analyzed two additional independent replicas of 1 million unique cDNA reads from the same blood draw. The donors were split into four age groups: young (average around 16 years), middle-aged (around 37), aged (roughly 65) and long-lived (roughly 80). Donors of different ages were randomly distributed across sequencing lanes to avoid experimental bias. Results and caveats for the whole study, not just this receptor: Observed TCR beta diversity per million T cells fell roughly linearly with age, and a significant reduction was already apparent by age roughly 40. Estimates of total diversity based on one million sequenced T cells were regarded as lower bounds and as underestimates. Compared with the aged group, the long-lived group had more naive CD4+ T cells, fewer expanded clones and increased TCR diversity, a pattern suggesting age selection. The CMV infection status of donors was not known, potentially confounding age-related changes in expanded clonotypes. There was a strong correlation between observed TCR beta diversity and the percentage of naive T cells measured by flow cytometry. Conclusive comparison of naive and antigen-experienced compartments was prevented by the profiling of bulk unsorted PBMCs.

The CDR3 goes from the cysteine to the phenylalanine over 12 residues. The read is trimmed to its CDR3 DNA, 36 bases read in frame from base 1. The germline V gene encodes CDR1 SGHDT and CDR2 YYEEEE. Donors were under 40 systemically healthy Caucasian individuals from Russia aged 6 to 90 years. Each donor gave about 9.7 milliliters of peripheral blood, drawn into EDTA-treated Vacutainer tubes. PBMCs were isolated by Ficoll-Paque density-gradient centrifugation, with at least 7 million obtained per sample. Total RNA, at least 6 micrograms per sample, was extracted from PBMCs with Trizol reagent. Naive CD45RAhigh/CD27high T cell percentages were measured by flow cytometry on a PBMC aliquot from every donor. The protocol used for the library was 5' RACE. The listed sequencing device is Illumina HiSeq 2500. The second PCR ran for roughly 7 to 12 cycles and used a J-beta primer mix along with a sample-barcoded 5' primer. Each TCR beta cDNA molecule received a unique molecular identifier from a template-switch 5' adaptor carrying 12 random nucleotides. At least 3 million CDR3-containing paired-end reads were obtained from each sample. First-strand cDNA synthesis was performed from all RNA using the Mint cDNA synthesis kit, with priming by a TRBC-specific oligonucleotide. After uracil-DNA glycosylase treatment, a first 18-cycle PCR used universal primers M1SS and BC2_uni_R on all cDNA. The original methods were these. Each sample was normalized by randomly selecting 1 million high-quality reads, each carrying a distinct molecular identifier. Reads sharing molecular identifiers were discarded rather than binned into consensus sequences. CDR3 identification, clonotype clustering and error correction used MiTCR with a Q25 quality threshold and the strictest error-elimination algorithm. A nonparametric unseen species model with Euler transformation was used to estimate a lower bound on total TCR beta diversity. The raw public data were reprocessed by TCRdb itself: fastp quality trimming at Q25, MiXCR clonotype calling, in-frame beta chains only. Rows with one shared CDR3 protein collapse into an entry with the most common genes and DNA. TCRdb's processing, not the authors' own work, is the source of the V and J calls. For this sample there are over 600,000 distinct CDR3 sequences; approximately 40% appear just once. Clones ranked in the top ten supply around 30% of the sample.

The sample comprised blood. The source is an elderly man in good health. Recombination linked TRBV5-6 to TRBJ2-1; the D call could be TRBD1 or TRBD2, with each sharing 5 bases. This receptor carries the CDR3 CTSSLRGNEQFF. The DNA reads as follows: TGTACCAGCAGCCTGAGGGGCAATGAGCAGTTCTTC.